Listed here are 30 T cell receptor beta chains from one sample, sequenced in a study of CD8 T cells in Susac syndrome. With random hexamers, reverse transcription was performed on about 0.45 to 1 ug of RNA. TCRdb ran MiXCR on the immunoSEQ multiplex PCR reads and lists one entry per CDR3 protein. The sample has some 190,000 distinct CDR3 sequences; approximately 94% are singletons. The source material was CD4+ T cells from PBMCs. These receptor sequences come from a human donor in good health.

The rearrangement links TRBV4-2 to TRBJ2-3, with 7 bases identical to TRBD1. The CDR3 contains 16 residues. Germline CDR1 LGHNA, CDR2 YNFKEQ. After removal of 3 bases from V and 2 bases from J, the junction contained 8 bases not matched to a gene. CDR3 residues: CASSQGQQGNTDTQYF. CDR3 bases: TGTGCCAGCAGCCAGGGACAACAGGGGAACACAGATACGCAGTATTTT.

The V gene is TRBV7-2, the J gene TRBJ1-1, with no clear D. Looked up from germline, CDR1 is SGHTA and CDR2 is FQGNSA. V lost 5 bases and J 2 bases, leaving 9 bases between the germline ends. The CDR3 spans 13 residues. The CDR3 loop is CASSAGVNTEAFF. The CDR3 region has the DNA TGTGCCAGCAGCGCCGGTGTTAACACTGAAGCTTTCTTT. Full variable domain (outside the CDR3, taken from reference TRBV7-2 and TRBJ1-1): GAGVSQSPSNKVTEKGKDVELRCDPISGHTALYWYRQSLGQGLEFLIYFQGNSAPDKSGLPSDRFSAERTGGSVSTLTIQRTQQEDSAVYLCASSAGVNTEAFFGQGTRLTVV.

The chain employs TRBV7-2 and TRBJ2-5; TRBD2 matches 10 bases. This CDR3 is 16 amino acids long. Germline V gives CDR1 SGHTA, CDR2 FQGNSA. The junction had 8 bases not matched to a gene; V was cut back by 0 bases and J by 7 bases. DNA of the CDR3: TGTGCCAGCAGCTTAGCGGCCCCTAGCGGGGGCGGGACCCAGTACTTC. As protein: CASSLAAPSGGGTQYF.

This rearrangement joins TRBV29-1 to TRBJ2-7; 8 positions agree with TRBD1. The germline V gene encodes CDR1 SQVTM and CDR2 ANQGSEA. Trimming cost V 2 bases and J 2 bases; bases outside gene matches: 2. The CDR3 has 13 amino acids. The CDR3 region has the DNA TGCAGCGTTGAAACGGACAGGGCCTACGAGCAGTACGTC. This gives the protein CSVETDRAYEQYV.

V and J are TRBV20-1 and TRBJ2-7; D is unresolved. The V gene lost 5 bases and the J gene lost 2 bases, with 7 bases spanning the gap. The germline CDR1 and CDR2 sequences are DFQATT and SNEGSKA (reference sequence). The CDR3 has 11 residues. The CDR3 spells CSAARTYEQYF. The CDR3 bases are TGCAGTGCTGCCCGCACCTACGAGCAGTACTTC.

The CDR3 loop is CSAPVGGLRPQHF. CDR3 bases: TGCAGTGCTCCGGTGGGCGGGTTACGGCCCCAGCATTTT. V usage is TRBV20-1 and J usage is TRBJ1-5; D unclear. V shed 5 bases and J shed 9 bases, with 17 bases lying between them. The CDR3 runs 13 residues. Germline V CDR1 and CDR2: DFQATT, SNEGSKA (reference sequence).

CDR3 bases: TGTGCCAGCAGCAGGGCGGGGGGCCGGGGGAATGAGCAGTTCTTC. Its translation is CASSRAGGRGNEQFF. The genes are TRBV3-1 and TRBJ2-1, with 8 bases that match TRBD2. The junction had 10 bases not matched to a gene; V was cut back by 5 bases and J by 7 bases. The CDR3 has 15 amino acids. The germline V gene encodes CDR1 LGHDT and CDR2 YNNKEL (reference sequence).

The chain recombines TRBV24-1 with TRBJ2-7, with D possibly called TRBD1 or TRBD2 (5 bases each). CDR1 and CDR2 from the germline V gene are KGHDR and SFDVKD. Trimming removed 1 base from V and 5 bases from J, with 14 bases in between. The length of the CDR3 is 15 residues. The CDR3 reads CATSDFRDGVHEQYF. DNA for the CDR3: TGTGCCACCAGTGATTTCAGGGACGGGGTCCACGAGCAGTACTTC.

CDR3: CSARRPSDRNYGYTF. CDR3 bases: TGCAGTGCTAGACGTCCCTCGGACCGAAACTATGGCTACACCTTC. The rearrangement links TRBV20-1 to TRBJ1-2; D gene ambiguous. Between the trimmed V and J ends, which lost 2 bases and 2 bases, there was a span of 15 bases. The length of the CDR3 is 15 residues. Germline V gene sequence: CDR1 DFQATT, CDR2 SNEGSKA (reference sequence).

In its sample, this clonotype was seen a few times. The V call is TRBV5-4, the J call TRBJ2-7; no definite D call. The ends were cut back, 0 bases at V and 1 base at J, with 5 bases in the middle. CDR1 and CDR2 from the germline V gene are SGHNT and YYREEE (reference sequence). CDR3 length: 13 residues. The CDR3 coding sequence is TGTGCCAGCAGCTTGGTGGGGTCCTACGAGCAGTACTTC. It yields the protein CASSLVGSYEQYF.

The chain recombines TRBV7-2 with TRBJ2-3, with a possible D match to TRBD2 (6 bases). V gave up 5 bases and J gave up 1 base, with 16 bases separating them. The CDR3 loop spans 16 amino acids. Germline values: CDR1 SGHTA, CDR2 FQGNSA. The CDR3 is CASSLSGGARTDTQYF. CDR3 sequence (DNA): TGTGCCAGCAGCCTATCGGGCGGGGCACGCACAGATACGCAGTATTTT.

The chain employs TRBV28 and TRBJ2-7; D unclear. CDR3 length equals 12 residues. V shed 6 bases and J shed 2 bases, with 8 bases lying between them. Germline CDR1 reads MDHEN; CDR2 reads SYDVKM. The CDR3 protein is CASSTPTYEQYV. CDR3 nucleotides: TGTGCCAGCAGCACACCCACCTACGAGCAGTACGTC.

The gene calls are TRBV20-1 and TRBJ1-1, with a weak D call TRBD1 (5 bases). Between the trimmed V and J ends, which lost 2 bases and 4 bases, there was a span of 23 bases. The length of the CDR3 is 17 residues. The germline gives CDR1 DFQATT, CDR2 SNEGSKA (reference sequence). CDR3 sequence (DNA): TGCAGTGCTAGACCCGCGCAGGGCGCACGCCGGGGCACTGAAGCTTTCTTT. Translation: CSARPAQGARRGTEAFF.

The chain uses TRBV6-6 and TRBJ1-5; tentative D call: TRBD1 (5 bases). Trimming took off 7 bases at V and 4 bases at J, with 20 bases between the two ends. CDR1 is MNHNY, CDR2 SVGAGI, per germline (reference sequence). CDR3 length: 16 residues. The CDR3 loop is CASKDPQAGGNQPQHF. CDR3 in DNA: TGTGCCAGCAAAGACCCACAGGCCGGGGGTAATCAGCCCCAGCATTTT.

The chain combines TRBV5-4 with TRBJ2-5; D is uncertain. The CDR3 is 13 amino acids. Germline CDR1 is SGHNT and CDR2 is YYREEE (reference sequence). Trimming removed 3 bases at V and 5 bases at J, with 11 bases between. CDR3 bases: TGTGCCAGCAGCTCCGGCTACGGGGAGACCCAGTACTTC. Its protein is CASSSGYGETQYF.

This clonotype was detected a few times. The gene calls are TRBV28 and TRBJ2-7; 10 bases fit TRBD2. The junction had 2 bases not matched to a gene; V was cut back by 6 bases and J by 0 bases. The length of the CDR3 is 14 residues. In germline, CDR1 is MDHEN, CDR2 SYDVKM. The CDR3 here is CASRPSGGSYEQYF. For the CDR3, the DNA is TGTGCCAGCAGGCCTAGCGGGGGCTCCTACGAGCAGTACTTC.

This chain links TRBV3-1 with TRBJ2-5; D not resolved. In germline, CDR1 is LGHDT, CDR2 YNNKEL (reference sequence). The CDR3 sequence is 14 residues long. V gave up 1 base and J gave up 7 bases, with 13 bases separating them. The CDR3 nucleotides read TGTGCCAGCAGCCAAGGGCAGACAAGAGGGACCCAGTACTTC. This codes for CASSQGQTRGTQYF.

J is TRBJ2-2 and V is TRBV6-1; 9 nucleotides line up with TRBD2. The CDR3 runs 16 residues. The germline V gene encodes CDR1 MNHNS and CDR2 SASEGT. V trimming: 2 bases; J trimming: 5 bases; junction bases outside the gene matches: 6. The CDR3 sequence is CASSEMAGGSTGELFF. The CDR3 DNA follows: TGTGCCAGCAGTGAAATGGCGGGGGGGTCAACCGGGGAGCTGTTTTTT.

Worth noting for this clonotype: At one end, the junction sequence differs from germline, possibly due to a read error. The chain carries TRBV29-1 and TRBJ1-1; unclear D gene. This CDR3 is 12 amino acids long. In germline, CDR1 is SQVTM, CDR2 ANQGSEA. The CDR3 nucleotides are TGCAGCGTTGGAACAGCGAACACTGGAGCTTTCTTT. This encodes CSVGTANTGAFF.

The V gene is TRBV7-2, the J gene TRBJ1-5; weak D call: TRBD1 (5 bases). The CDR3 is made up of 15 amino acids. Germline V gene lookup returns CDR1 SGHTA and CDR2 FQGNSA. The V and J ends lost 1 base and 1 base respectively, with 8 bases between them. CDR3 loop: CASSLDGGSNQPQHF. CDR3 nucleotide sequence: TGTGCCAGCAGCTTAGACGGGGGGAGCAATCAGCCCCAGCATTTT.

This clonotype came up once. The rearrangement uses TRBV5-4 and TRBJ1-3, with no clear D. This CDR3 spans 14 amino acids. V gave up 9 bases and J gave up 3 bases, with 16 bases separating them. CDR1 is SGHNT, CDR2 YYREEE, per germline (reference sequence). The CDR3 nucleotides read TGTGCCATCTACAGCTTGCCCCGTGGAAACACCATATATTTT. Translation gives CAIYSLPRGNTIYF.

The chain joins TRBV20-1 to TRBJ1-2, with 8 bases matching TRBD1. CDR1 and CDR2 (germline): DFQATT, SNEGSKA (reference sequence). The CDR3 contains 14 residues. Unmatched junction bases numbered 9, after V lost 5 bases and J lost 4 bases. CDR3 sequence: CSAEPGQGFYGYTF. In nucleotides, the CDR3 is TGCAGTGCTGAGCCCGGACAGGGCTTCTATGGCTACACCTTC.

The chain recombines TRBV6-6 with TRBJ2-3; TRBD1 matches 8 bases. In germline, CDR1 is MNHNY, CDR2 SVGAGI (reference sequence). After removal of 6 bases from V and 2 bases from J, the junction contained 4 bases not matched to a gene. The CDR3 is 14 residues long. The CDR3 DNA sequence: TGTGCCAGCAGATTGACAGGGGCCACAGATACGCAGTATTTT. Its protein product is CASRLTGATDTQYF.

This clonotype has a single count. The CDR3 DNA is TGTGCCAGCAGCTTAGATTTGAGGGGCACAGATACGCAGTATTTT. This codes for CASSLDLRGTDTQYF. The chain has TRBV7-8 and TRBJ2-3; weak D call: TRBD2 (5 bases). Trimming pared 1 base from V and 1 base from J, leaving 9 bases between. This CDR3 contains 15 residues. Germline CDR1 SGHVS, CDR2 FQNEAQ.

This chain links TRBV2 with TRBJ2-5; D is perhaps TRBD2 (5 bases). The V end was cut by 4 bases, the J end by 1 base, with 10 bases between. The length of the CDR3 is 14 residues. Germline-derived CDR1 and CDR2 are SNHLY and FYNNEI. For the CDR3, the DNA is TGTGCCAGCAGTGGGACGGGAATCCAAGAGACCCAGTACTTC. Its protein product is CASSGTGIQETQYF. Filled out from reference TRBV2 and TRBJ2-5, the complete variable domain reads EPEVTQTPSHQVTQMGQEVILRCVPISNHLYFYWYRQILGQKVEFLVSFYNNEISEKSEIFDDQFSVERPDGSNFTLKIRSTKLEDSAMYFCASSGTGIQETQYFGPGTRLLVL.

This rearrangement joins TRBV5-1 to TRBJ2-4, with D maybe TRBD2 (5 bases). This CDR3 spans 14 amino acids. Trimming stripped 5 bases from V and 3 bases from J, with 12 bases between. CDR1 and CDR2 from the germline V gene are SGHRS and YFSETQ. CDR3 region: CASSPDLNKNIQYF. CDR3 in DNA: TGCGCCAGCAGTCCGGACTTAAACAAAAACATTCAGTACTTC.

This chain uses TRBV2 with TRBJ2-3; D is ambiguous. The germline V gene encodes CDR1 SNHLY and CDR2 FYNNEI. CDR3 length equals 15 residues. Between the trimmed V and J ends, which lost 5 bases and 5 bases, there was a span of 17 bases. The DNA of the CDR3 is TGTGCCAGCAGTTATGACACAGTCGTCGTAGATACGCAGTATTTT. It encodes CASSYDTVVVDTQYF.

V is TRBV5-4 and J is TRBJ2-7; D might be TRBD2 (6 bases). The CDR3 loop spans 17 amino acids. Germline CDR1 SGHNT, CDR2 YYREEE (reference sequence). V lost 4 bases and J 0 bases, leaving 20 bases between the germline ends. CDR3 protein: CASSLRGLLNTSYEQYV. CDR3 nucleotide sequence: TGTGCCAGCAGCCTCAGAGGACTACTCAATACCTCCTACGAGCAGTACGTC.

J is TRBJ2-6 and V is TRBV25-1; D gene ambiguous. In germline, CDR1 is MGHDK, CDR2 SYGVNS. CDR3 length: 15 residues. V gave up 1 base and J gave up 1 base, with 5 bases separating them. The CDR3 DNA follows: TGTGCCAGCAGTGAATTGACGTCTGGGGCCAACGTCCTGACTTTC. This sequence encodes CASSELTSGANVLTF.

For the CDR3, the DNA is TGTGCCAGTAGTGGGGTAGCGCGCAACACCGGGGAGCTGTTTTTT. It translates to CASSGVARNTGELFF. The chain carries TRBV19 and TRBJ2-2; weak D call: TRBD2 (5 bases). CDR3 size: 15 residues. From germline, CDR1 is LNHDA and CDR2 SQIVND (reference sequence). Deletions cut 5 bases from V and 2 bases from J, with 12 bases between.